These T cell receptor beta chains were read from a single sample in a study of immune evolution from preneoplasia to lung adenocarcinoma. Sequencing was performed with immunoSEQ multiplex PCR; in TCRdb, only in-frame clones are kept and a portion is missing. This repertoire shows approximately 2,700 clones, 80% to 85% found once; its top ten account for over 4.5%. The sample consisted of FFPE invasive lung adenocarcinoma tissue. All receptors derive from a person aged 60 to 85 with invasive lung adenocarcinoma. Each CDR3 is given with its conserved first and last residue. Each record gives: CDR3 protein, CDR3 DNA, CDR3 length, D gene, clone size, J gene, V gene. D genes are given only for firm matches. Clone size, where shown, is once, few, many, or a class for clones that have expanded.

CDR3aa: CASMTWEGGEQFF; CDR3nt: TGTGCCAGCATGACCTGGGAGGGGGGTGAGCAGTTCTTC; len: 13; d_gene: .; abundance: once; j_gene: TRBJ2-1; v_gene: TRBV6-6
CDR3aa: CSSSPRTDTQYF; CDR3nt: TGCTCCAGCAGCCCTCGGACAGATACGCAGTATTTT; len: 12; d_gene: .; abundance: .; j_gene: TRBJ2-3; v_gene: TRBV5-1
CDR3aa: CATSNPGLDNEQFF; CDR3nt: TGTGCCACCAGCAATCCCGGACTTGACAATGAGCAGTTCTTC; len: 14; d_gene: .; abundance: .; j_gene: TRBJ2-1; v_gene: TRBV15
CDR3aa: CASSRDSSGELFF; CDR3nt: TGTGCCAGTAGTAGGGACTCGTCCGGGGAGCTGTTTTTT; len: 13; d_gene: .; abundance: .; j_gene: TRBJ2-2; v_gene: TRBV19
CDR3aa: CASSLADRADTQYF; CDR3nt: TGCGCCAGCAGCTTGGCGGACAGGGCAGATACGCAGTATTTT; len: 14; d_gene: TRBD1; abundance: .; j_gene: TRBJ2-3; v_gene: TRBV5-1
CDR3aa: CASSSLSGAKSYTF; CDR3nt: TGTGCCAGCAGCTCTCTCTCGGGAGCAAAGAGCTACACCTTC; len: 14; d_gene: .; abundance: .; j_gene: TRBJ1-2; v_gene: TRBV11-3
CDR3aa: CASRPQETEAFF; CDR3nt: TGTGCCAGCAGGCCTCAGGAAACTGAAGCTTTCTTT; len: 12; d_gene: .; abundance: .; j_gene: TRBJ1-1; v_gene: TRBV28
CDR3aa: CASSGTGALLNAEAFF; CDR3nt: TGTGCCAGCAGTGGAACGGGGGCGTTGTTGAACGCTGAAGCTTTCTTT; len: 16; d_gene: .; abundance: .; j_gene: TRBJ1-1; v_gene: TRBV6-1
CDR3aa: CASSSRQGVQETQYF; CDR3nt: TGTGCCAGCAGCTCGCGACAGGGAGTTCAAGAGACCCAGTACTTC; len: 15; d_gene: TRBD1; abundance: .; j_gene: TRBJ2-5; v_gene: TRBV7-8
CDR3aa: CASSYVAEAFF; CDR3nt: TGTGCCAGCAGCTACGTGGCTGAAGCTTTCTTT; len: 11; d_gene: .; abundance: few; j_gene: TRBJ1-1; v_gene: TRBV6-6
CDR3aa: CSVSELGADTQYF; CDR3nt: TGCAGCGTGAGCGAACTCGGGGCAGATACGCAGTATTTT; len: 13; d_gene: .; abundance: few; j_gene: TRBJ2-3; v_gene: TRBV29-1
CDR3aa: CASRGQQNTEAFF; CDR3nt: TGTGCCAGCAGGGGACAGCAGAACACTGAAGCTTTCTTT; len: 13; d_gene: TRBD1; abundance: .; j_gene: TRBJ1-1; v_gene: TRBV25-1
CDR3aa: CASSYAGATNEKLFF; CDR3nt: TGTGCCAGCAGCTATGCAGGGGCAACTAATGAAAAACTGTTTTTT; len: 15; d_gene: .; abundance: .; j_gene: TRBJ1-4; v_gene: TRBV5-4
CDR3aa: CASSWGLGDVDTQYF; CDR3nt: TGTGCCAGCAGCTGGGGGCTGGGGGATGTAGATACGCAGTATTTT; len: 15; d_gene: .; abundance: once; j_gene: TRBJ2-3; v_gene: TRBV7-2
CDR3aa: CAPGGTGRSYEQYF; CDR3nt: TGTGCCCCCGGGGGGACAGGGCGCTCCTACGAGCAGTACTTC; len: 14; d_gene: TRBD1; abundance: .; j_gene: TRBJ2-7; v_gene: TRBV6-1
CDR3aa: CSWDRNYGYTF; CDR3nt: TGCAGCTGGGACCGAAACTATGGCTACACCTTC; len: 11; d_gene: .; abundance: .; j_gene: TRBJ1-2; v_gene: TRBV20-1
CDR3aa: CASSPVGTLNTEAFF; CDR3nt: TGTGCCAGCAGCCCGGTGGGCACCTTGAACACTGAAGCTTTCTTT; len: 15; d_gene: .; abundance: .; j_gene: TRBJ1-1; v_gene: TRBV28
CDR3aa: CASSFTPQETQYF; CDR3nt: TGCGCCAGCAGCTTCACCCCTCAAGAGACCCAGTACTTC; len: 13; d_gene: .; abundance: .; j_gene: TRBJ2-5; v_gene: TRBV5-1
CDR3aa: CASSSDGRAQHF; CDR3nt: TGTGCCAGCTCATCGGACGGCAGGGCCCAGCATTTT; len: 12; d_gene: .; abundance: .; j_gene: TRBJ1-5; v_gene: TRBV18
CDR3aa: CSARLYNEQFF; CDR3nt: TGCAGTGCTAGACTTTACAATGAGCAGTTCTTC; len: 11; d_gene: .; abundance: .; j_gene: TRBJ2-1; v_gene: TRBV20-1
CDR3aa: CASSYASGTYNEQFF; CDR3nt: TGTGCCAGCAGTTACGCTAGCGGGACTTACAATGAGCAGTTCTTC; len: 15; d_gene: TRBD2; abundance: .; j_gene: TRBJ2-1; v_gene: TRBV6-5
CDR3aa: CASSLAAGQPLHF; CDR3nt: TGTGCCAGCAGCTTGGCGGCGGGGCAACCCCTCCACTTT; len: 13; d_gene: .; abundance: .; j_gene: TRBJ1-6; v_gene: TRBV5-4
CDR3aa: CASSLWGGQETQYF; CDR3nt: TGTGCCAGCAGTTTATGGGGGGGGCAAGAGACCCAGTACTTC; len: 14; d_gene: TRBD2; abundance: few; j_gene: TRBJ2-5; v_gene: TRBV27
CDR3aa: CASSNYGSSTDTQYF; CDR3nt: TGTGCCAGCAGTAATTACGGGAGCAGCACAGATACGCAGTATTTT; len: 15; d_gene: .; abundance: .; j_gene: TRBJ2-3; v_gene: TRBV6-1
CDR3aa: CASSLGRTQETQYF; CDR3nt: TGTGCCAGCAGCTTAGGACGGACCCAAGAGACCCAGTACTTC; len: 14; d_gene: .; abundance: .; j_gene: TRBJ2-5; v_gene: TRBV11-3
CDR3aa: CASGLSAGEQFF; CDR3nt: TGTGCTAGTGGTTTGTCCGCCGGGGAGCAGTTCTTC; len: 12; d_gene: .; abundance: .; j_gene: TRBJ2-1; v_gene: TRBV12-5
CDR3aa: CSAPWTGGYTF; CDR3nt: TGCAGTGCTCCATGGACCGGAGGCTACACCTTC; len: 11; d_gene: .; abundance: .; j_gene: TRBJ1-2; v_gene: TRBV20-1
CDR3aa: CASSSGQDTQYF; CDR3nt: TGTGCCAGCAGCTCGGGACAGGATACGCAGTATTTT; len: 12; d_gene: TRBD1; abundance: .; j_gene: TRBJ2-3; v_gene: TRBV11-3
CDR3aa: CASSVRQGPGYNEQFF; CDR3nt: TGTGCCAGCAGCGTAAGACAGGGGCCTGGGTACAATGAGCAGTTCTTC; len: 16; d_gene: TRBD1; abundance: .; j_gene: TRBJ2-1; v_gene: TRBV9
CDR3aa: CASSSDRGRAGANVLTF; CDR3nt: TGTGCCAGCTCATCGGACAGGGGGCGGGCTGGGGCCAACGTCCTGACTTTC; len: 17; d_gene: TRBD1; abundance: .; j_gene: TRBJ2-6; v_gene: TRBV18
CDR3aa: CASSNRDYTSAHSGANVLTF; CDR3nt: TGTGCCAGCAGCAATCGGGACTATACGTCCGCTCACTCTGGGGCCAACGTCCTGACTTTC; len: 20; d_gene: .; abundance: .; j_gene: TRBJ2-6; v_gene: TRBV21-1
CDR3aa: CASSESGSSSGRTIRGKAYEQYF; CDR3nt: TGTGCCAGCAGTGAATCCGGCTCCTCCTCTGGTCGAACCATCCGTGGGAAGGCCTACGAGCAGTACTTC; len: 23; d_gene: .; abundance: .; j_gene: TRBJ2-7; v_gene: TRBV2
CDR3aa: CASSQDPIAGGQDEQYF; CDR3nt: TGTGCCAGCAGCCAAGATCCTATAGCGGGGGGGCAGGACGAGCAGTACTTC; len: 17; d_gene: TRBD2; abundance: .; j_gene: TRBJ2-7; v_gene: TRBV4-2
CDR3aa: CASSVGAGALYEQYF; CDR3nt: TGTGCCAGCAGCGTAGGTGCGGGAGCACTCTACGAGCAGTACTTC; len: 15; d_gene: TRBD2; abundance: .; j_gene: TRBJ2-7; v_gene: TRBV9
CDR3aa: CASSIYGFSAVETQYF; CDR3nt: TGTGCCAGCAGCATTTACGGATTTTCCGCCGTAGAGACCCAGTACTTC; len: 16; d_gene: .; abundance: few; j_gene: TRBJ2-5; v_gene: TRBV7-9
CDR3aa: CAISESPSGIYEQYF; CDR3nt: TGTGCCATCAGTGAGTCGCCTAGCGGGATTTACGAGCAGTACTTC; len: 15; d_gene: TRBD2; abundance: .; j_gene: TRBJ2-7; v_gene: TRBV10-3
CDR3aa: CASSLAGGLNTQYF; CDR3nt: TGTGCCAGCAGCTTAGCGGGGGGCCTAAATACGCAGTATTTT; len: 14; d_gene: .; abundance: .; j_gene: TRBJ2-3; v_gene: TRBV7-8
CDR3aa: CASSWDREKLFF; CDR3nt: TGCGCCAGCAGCTGGGACAGGGAAAAACTGTTTTTT; len: 12; d_gene: TRBD1; abundance: .; j_gene: TRBJ1-4; v_gene: TRBV5-1
CDR3aa: CASSQGGLAGTQYF; CDR3nt: TGCGCCAGCAGCCAAGGGGGACTAGCGGGGACCCAGTACTTC; len: 14; d_gene: TRBD2; abundance: few; j_gene: TRBJ2-5; v_gene: TRBV4-1
CDR3aa: CASSSQGVDTGELFF; CDR3nt: TGTGCCAGCAGCTCCCAGGGGGTGGACACCGGGGAGCTGTTTTTT; len: 15; d_gene: TRBD1; abundance: .; j_gene: TRBJ2-2; v_gene: TRBV11-2
CDR3aa: CASSGDSNPFF; CDR3nt: TGTGCCAGCAGTGGGGACAGCAATCCGTTTTTT; len: 11; d_gene: TRBD1; abundance: .; j_gene: TRBJ1-4; v_gene: TRBV2
CDR3aa: CASSPAERGNYEQYF; CDR3nt: TGTGCCAGCAGTCCCGCGGAGCGGGGGAACTACGAGCAGTACTTC; len: 15; d_gene: TRBD2; abundance: few; j_gene: TRBJ2-7; v_gene: TRBV28
CDR3aa: CASSEGGINHSYEQYF; CDR3nt: TGTGCCAGCAGTGAGGGAGGGATTAATCACTCCTACGAGCAGTACTTC; len: 16; d_gene: TRBD2; abundance: .; j_gene: TRBJ2-7; v_gene: TRBV2
CDR3aa: CASSLRESNEQFF; CDR3nt: TGTGCCAGCAGCTTGCGGGAGTCAAATGAGCAGTTCTTC; len: 13; d_gene: .; abundance: .; j_gene: TRBJ2-1; v_gene: TRBV5-5
CDR3aa: CASSPPVWVWETQYF; CDR3nt: TGTGCCAGCAGCCCCCCCGTTTGGGTATGGGAGACCCAGTACTTC; len: 15; d_gene: .; abundance: .; j_gene: TRBJ2-5; v_gene: TRBV7-3
CDR3aa: CASSLTGNTGELFF; CDR3nt: TGTGCCAGCAGCCTTACAGGGAACACCGGGGAGCTGTTTTTT; len: 14; d_gene: .; abundance: .; j_gene: TRBJ2-2; v_gene: TRBV9
CDR3aa: CASSAGTGGDEQYF; CDR3nt: TGTGCCAGCAGTGCCGGGACAGGGGGTGACGAGCAGTACTTC; len: 14; d_gene: TRBD1; abundance: .; j_gene: TRBJ2-7; v_gene: TRBV7-6
CDR3aa: CASSLSRAGVSYEQYF; CDR3nt: TGCGCCAGCAGCCTATCTCGAGCAGGGGTAAGCTACGAGCAGTACTTC; len: 16; d_gene: .; abundance: .; j_gene: TRBJ2-7; v_gene: TRBV5-1
CDR3aa: CASRPGVNTEAFF; CDR3nt: TGTGCCAGCAGACCAGGGGTGAACACTGAAGCTTTCTTT; len: 13; d_gene: .; abundance: .; j_gene: TRBJ1-1; v_gene: TRBV2
CDR3aa: CASSLPSPYEQYF; CDR3nt: TGTGCCAGCAGCTTACCCTCCCCTTACGAGCAGTACTTC; len: 13; d_gene: .; abundance: .; j_gene: TRBJ2-7; v_gene: TRBV7-2
CDR3aa: CSARAPGPYTF; CDR3nt: TGCAGTGCTAGAGCCCCAGGTCCCTACACCTTC; len: 11; d_gene: .; abundance: few; j_gene: TRBJ1-2; v_gene: TRBV20-1
CDR3aa: CSSSLAVGNYEQYF; CDR3nt: TGCTCCAGCAGCTTGGCCGTGGGAAACTACGAGCAGTACTTC; len: 14; d_gene: .; abundance: once; j_gene: TRBJ2-7; v_gene: TRBV5-1
CDR3aa: CASSLEGGGTEAFF; CDR3nt: TGCGCCAGCAGCTTGGAGGGAGGAGGGACTGAAGCTTTCTTT; len: 14; d_gene: .; abundance: .; j_gene: TRBJ1-1; v_gene: TRBV5-1
CDR3aa: CASSGQGAVDTQYF; CDR3nt: TGTGCCAGCAGTGGACAGGGGGCGGTGGATACGCAGTATTTT; len: 14; d_gene: TRBD1; abundance: .; j_gene: TRBJ2-3; v_gene: TRBV6-1
CDR3aa: CATGPNTEAFF; CDR3nt: TGTGCGACGGGTCCTAACACTGAAGCTTTCTTT; len: 11; d_gene: .; abundance: .; j_gene: TRBJ1-1; v_gene: TRBV6-9
CDR3aa: CASSLAQGANTGELFF; CDR3nt: TGTGCCAGCAGCTTAGCCCAGGGGGCGAACACCGGGGAGCTGTTTTTT; len: 16; d_gene: TRBD1; abundance: .; j_gene: TRBJ2-2; v_gene: TRBV7-8
CDR3aa: CASSHDGGQPQHF; CDR3nt: TGTGCCAGCAGCCATGACGGCGGTCAGCCCCAGCATTTT; len: 13; d_gene: .; abundance: .; j_gene: TRBJ1-5; v_gene: TRBV9
CDR3aa: CASLDLMTNYGYTF; CDR3nt: TGTGCCAGTCTAGACCTAATGACTAACTATGGCTACACCTTC; len: 14; d_gene: .; abundance: .; j_gene: TRBJ1-2; v_gene: TRBV28
CDR3aa: CASSLRRDNQGQDEQYF; CDR3nt: TGTGCCAGCAGTCTCCGCCGGGACAACCAGGGGCAGGACGAGCAGTACTTC; len: 17; d_gene: .; abundance: .; j_gene: TRBJ2-7; v_gene: TRBV5-4
CDR3aa: CASSVGPTPETQYF; CDR3nt: TGTGCCAGCAGCGTCGGACCCACGCCAGAGACCCAGTACTTC; len: 14; d_gene: .; abundance: .; j_gene: TRBJ2-5; v_gene: TRBV9